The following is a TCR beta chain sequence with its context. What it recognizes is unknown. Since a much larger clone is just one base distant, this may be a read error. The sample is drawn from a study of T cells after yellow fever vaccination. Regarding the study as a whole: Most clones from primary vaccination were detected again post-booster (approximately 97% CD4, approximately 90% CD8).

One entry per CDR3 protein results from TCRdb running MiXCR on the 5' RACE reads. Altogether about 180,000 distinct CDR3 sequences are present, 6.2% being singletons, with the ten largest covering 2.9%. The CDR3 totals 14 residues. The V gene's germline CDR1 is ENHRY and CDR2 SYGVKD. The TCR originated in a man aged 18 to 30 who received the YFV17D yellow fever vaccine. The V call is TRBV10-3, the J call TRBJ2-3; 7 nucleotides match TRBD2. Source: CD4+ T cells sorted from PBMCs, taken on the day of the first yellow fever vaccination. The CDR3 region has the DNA TGTGCCATCAGTGGGACTAGTGGCACAGATACGCAGAATTTT. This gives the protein CAISGTSGTDTQNF.